This entry lists 19 T cell receptor beta chains sequenced from one sample in a study of blood T cell repertoires in COVID-19. The data were produced by immunoSEQ multiplex PCR, yet TCRdb's version contains in-frame clones alone and is incomplete. The sample contains under 95,000 clones, roughly nine tenths of which appear only once. The sample was peripheral blood. The receptors derive from a man between 60 and 75 years old with acute or convalescent COVID-19.

The V gene is TRBV10-1, the J gene TRBJ1-4; D call uncertain. The CDR3 length is 13 residues. V lost 9 bases to trimming and J lost 2 bases, with 10 bases between them. Germline-derived CDR1 and CDR2 are WNHNN and SYGVQD (reference sequence). CDR3 nucleotide sequence: TGCGCCAGAGGCCCAGCGACTAATGAAAAACTGTTTTTT. Its protein is CARGPATNEKLFF.

The chain has TRBV21-1 and TRBJ1-2. TRBV21-1 is flagged as a pseudogene. This CDR3 spans 15 amino acids. This chain's CDR3 is CASSLTRSRDLGYTF. CDR3 coding DNA: TGTGCCAGCAGCCTTACTAGATCTCGAGATCTTGGCTACACCTTC.

The V and J genes are TRBV6-2 or TRBV6-3 and TRBJ1-2, with a tentative D call TRBD1 (5 bases). The CDR3 runs 13 residues. In germline, CDR1 is MNHEY, CDR2 SVGEGT. V shed 3 bases and J shed 6 bases, with 11 bases lying between them. CDR3 nucleotide sequence: TGTGCCAGCAGTTATTGGCAGGGCGATGGCTACACCTTC. Its translation is CASSYWQGDGYTF.

The V and J genes are TRBV11-3 and TRBJ2-4, with 11 bases matching TRBD2. The CDR3 is 16 residues long. With 6 bases clipped from V and 0 bases from J, the junction kept 4 bases outside the gene matches. The germline V gene encodes CDR1 SGHNT and CDR2 YENEEA. CDR3 loop: CASSSTSGAAKNIQYF. The CDR3 region has the DNA TGTGCCAGCAGTTCGACTAGCGGGGCAGCCAAAAACATTCAGTACTTC.

V usage is TRBV6-5 and J usage is TRBJ1-5, with D hard to call. The CDR3 has 14 amino acids. The V gene lost 6 bases and the J gene lost 0 bases, with 9 bases spanning the gap. Germline V lookup: CDR1 MNHEY, CDR2 SVGAGI. CDR3 sequence: CASSELYSNQPQHF. The CDR3, as DNA: TGTGCCAGCAGCGAGCTTTATAGCAATCAGCCCCAGCATTTT.

The chain combines TRBV15 with TRBJ2-2, with 12 bases aligning to TRBD2. The V gene's germline CDR1 is LNHNV and CDR2 YYDKDF (reference sequence). The CDR3 is made up of 17 amino acids. V was clipped by 8 bases and J by 5 bases; unmatched bases: 12. The DNA for the CDR3 is TGTGCCACCGCACCTACTAGCGGGGGGATACGGACCGGGGAGCTGTTTTTT. Amino acid sequence: CATAPTSGGIRTGELFF.

In regard to this clone: Relative to the germline gene, one junction end is altered; a read error may explain this. The J gene is TRBJ2-3, the V gene TRBV19, with 9 bases fitting TRBD2. Germline-derived CDR1 and CDR2 are LNHDA and SQIVND (reference sequence). This CDR3 region has 14 residues. CDR3 nucleotide sequence: TGTGCCAGTAGTACTAGCGGGGCCACAGACACGCAGTATTTT. Its protein product is CASSTSGATDTQYF. Full variable domain (rest looked up from reference TRBV19 and TRBJ2-3): DGGITQSPKYLFRKEGQNVTLSCEQNLNHDAMYWYRQDPGQGLRLIYYSQIVNDFQKGDIAEGYSVSREKKESFPLTVTSAQKNPTAFYLCASSTSGATDTQYFGPGTRLTVL.

V and J are TRBV7-9 and TRBJ2-5, with 10 bases identical to TRBD1. This CDR3 has 15 residues. CDR1 and CDR2 from the germline V gene are SEHNR and FQNEAQ (reference sequence). V was pared by 11 bases and J by 5 bases, with 14 bases of the junction left unmatched. The CDR3 bases are TGTGCCCATTGGGGGGGGACAGGGGATATCGAGACCCAGTACTTC. Its translation: CAHWGGTGDIETQYF.

The chain uses TRBV7-2 and TRBJ2-3; D may be TRBD1 (5 bases). Germline loops: CDR1 SGHTA, CDR2 FQGNSA. The CDR3 extends over 15 amino acids. The ends were cut back, 1 base at V and 0 bases at J, with 8 bases in the middle. CDR3: CASSLGGPSTDTQYF. CDR3 nucleotides: TGTGCCAGCAGCTTAGGGGGCCCAAGCACAGATACGCAGTATTTT.

The V gene is TRBV14, the J gene TRBJ2-2, with 7 positions matching TRBD1. Losses at the gene ends were 1 base for V and 6 bases for J; bases not matched to a gene: 8. Germline V gene sequence: CDR1 SGHDN, CDR2 FVKESK. The CDR3 is 16 amino acids. The CDR3 loop reads CASSQADRTLPGELFF. The DNA of the CDR3 is TGTGCCAGCAGCCAAGCGGACAGGACCCTACCCGGGGAGCTGTTTTTT.

V and J are TRBV18 and TRBJ2-3; tentatively, D is TRBD1 (5 bases). From germline, CDR1 is KGHSH and CDR2 LQKENI. The CDR3 totals 15 residues. V lost 6 bases, J lost 0 bases, and 13 bases lay in between. The DNA for the CDR3 is TGTGCCAGCTCGGCTCGACAGCAAAGCACAGATACGCAGTATTTT. Its translation: CASSARQQSTDTQYF.

The J gene is TRBJ2-5, the V gene TRBV29-1; the match to TRBD1 covers 10 bases. Germline V CDR1 and CDR2: SQVTM, ANQGSEA. Trimming took 1 base from V and 2 from J; bases not matched to a gene: 7. The CDR3 runs 16 residues. This chain's CDR3 is CSVEGLWTGGQETQYF. CDR3 nucleotides: TGCAGCGTTGAAGGTCTCTGGACAGGGGGTCAAGAGACCCAGTACTTC. Using reference TRBV29-1 and TRBJ2-5 for the parts outside the CDR3, the full variable domain is SAVISQKPSRDICQRGTSLTIQCQVDSQVTMMFWYRQQPGQSLTLIATANQGSEATYESGFVIDKFPISRPNLTFSTLTVSNMSPEDSSIYLCSVEGLWTGGQETQYFGPGTRLLVL.

The chain uses TRBV5-1 and TRBJ1-4; 7 bases match TRBD1. CDR3 length equals 14 residues. Germline V CDR1 and CDR2: SGHRS, YFSETQ. The J segment lost 8 bases and the V segment lost 4 bases, leaving 8 bases of the junction unmatched. The CDR3 coding sequence is TGCGCCAGCAGCCTACGACAGGGCGGCGAAAAACTGTTTTTT. Translated: CASSLRQGGEKLFF.

V gene TRBV5-5 combines with J gene TRBJ1-1; possible D gene TRBD1, 6 bases. Germline V gives CDR1 SGHKS, CDR2 YYEKEE (reference sequence). The CDR3 is 15 amino acids. The V end was cut by 3 bases, the J end by 4 bases, with 16 bases between. The CDR3 coding sequence is TGTGCCAGCAGCTGGGGGCTGGGAGTGAGCACTGAAGCTTTCTTT. Its translation is CASSWGLGVSTEAFF.

This clone has just one count. The J gene is TRBJ2-2, the V gene TRBV6-2 or TRBV6-3; D is possibly TRBD2 (5 bases). V was clipped by 5 bases and J by 6 bases, with 19 bases between them. The CDR3 runs to 16 residues. Per the germline V gene, CDR1 is MNHEY and CDR2 is SVGEGT. CDR3 bases: TGTGCCAGCAGTCTATCTCGGGGATTCTTGTCCGGGGAGCTGTTTTTT. Amino acid sequence: CASSLSRGFLSGELFF.

The chain couples TRBV5-4 to TRBJ2-7; TRBD1 is a possible D gene (6 bases). The CDR3 consists of 15 residues. From germline, CDR1 is SGHNT and CDR2 YYREEE (reference sequence). V was trimmed by 7 bases and J by 2 bases, leaving 19 bases between them. The CDR3 sequence is CASGRAGANAYEQYF. In DNA, the CDR3 is TGTGCCAGCGGTCGCGCAGGGGCGAACGCCTACGAGCAGTACTTC.

The gene calls are TRBV6-5 and TRBJ2-3, with unresolved D. CDR1 is MNHEY and CDR2 is SVGAGI in the germline V gene. Between the trimmed V and J ends, which lost 5 bases and 6 bases, there was a span of 12 bases. This CDR3 spans 13 amino acids. The CDR3, as DNA: TGTGCCAGCAGTCCCGAGGCAGCGGATACGCAGTATTTT. The encoded protein is CASSPEAADTQYF.

The CDR3 loop is CASSQGQETNYGYTF. The CDR3 DNA follows: TGTGCCAGCAGTCAAGGACAGGAAACTAACTATGGCTACACCTTC. The V call is TRBV6-2 or TRBV6-3, the J call TRBJ1-2, with TRBD1 matching 7 bases. Trimming cost V 5 bases and J 0 bases; bases outside gene matches: 6. This CDR3 is built from 15 residues. Per the germline V gene, CDR1 is MNHEY and CDR2 is SVGEGT.

The genes are TRBV3-1 (or the pseudogene TRBV3-2) and TRBJ2-7; D remains ambiguous. The ends were cut back, 4 bases at V and 3 bases at J, with 22 bases in the middle. The CDR3 runs 17 residues. Germline loops: CDR1 LGHDT, CDR2 YNNKEL (reference sequence). The CDR3 here is CASSLPAKYAGRYEQYF. The CDR3 coding sequence is TGTGCCAGCAGCCTTCCTGCCAAATACGCAGGCCGCTACGAGCAGTACTTC.